The 8 T cell receptor beta chains below were found in one sample sequenced in a study of blood T cell repertoires in COVID-19. TCRdb's copy holds only in-frame clones and misses some; the assay was immunoSEQ multiplex PCR. This repertoire shows some 130,000 clones, approximately 88% found once; its top ten account for about 9.3%. The sequenced sample was peripheral blood. These receptors all stem from a man aged 50 or older with acute or convalescent COVID-19.

The rearrangement uses TRBV9 and TRBJ2-1, with TRBD2 as a possible D gene (5 bases). In germline, CDR1 is SGDLS, CDR2 YYNGEE. V shed 4 bases and J shed 12 bases, with 20 bases lying between them. The CDR3 has 14 amino acids. CDR3 coding DNA: TGTGCCAGCAGCCCCGACCCAACCCCACGGGGGCAGTTCTTC. This codes for CASSPDPTPRGQFF.

This chain joins TRBV6-6 and TRBJ1-6; tentative D call: TRBD1 (6 bases). CDR3 length: 15 amino acids. Germline CDR1 reads MNHNY; CDR2 reads SVGAGI (reference sequence). Trimming pared 7 bases from V and 7 bases from J, leaving 17 bases between. This CDR3 reads CASTDGGAKNSPLHF. The CDR3 region has the DNA TGTGCCAGCACCGACGGGGGGGCGAAGAATTCACCCCTCCACTTT.

The gene calls are TRBV7-6 and TRBJ2-3; 9 bases map to TRBD2. Looked up from germline, CDR1 is SGHVS and CDR2 is FNYEAQ. V lost 1 base and J lost 4; bases outside the gene matches: 9. The CDR3 runs 17 residues. This chain's CDR3 is CASSLVLRGGRADTQYF. The CDR3 DNA follows: TGTGCCAGCAGCTTAGTGTTGCGGGGGGGCCGGGCAGATACGCAGTATTTT.

The chain joins TRBV6-5 to TRBJ1-2; 7 bases fit TRBD1. The CDR3 is 16 residues long. Germline V gives CDR1 MNHEY, CDR2 SVGAGI. With 2 bases clipped from V and 0 bases from J, the junction kept 6 bases outside the gene matches. The CDR3 DNA reads as TGTGCCAGCAGTTACATAAGGGACAGTACTAACTATGGCTACACCTTC. Amino acids: CASSYIRDSTNYGYTF.

This chain connects TRBV11-3 to TRBJ1-2; D gene unclear. The germline gives CDR1 SGHNT, CDR2 YENEEA. The CDR3 is 18 residues long. V was clipped by 2 bases and J by 6 bases, with 25 bases between them. CDR3 amino acids: CASSLLRGKGFELNGYTF. In DNA form, the CDR3 reads TGTGCCAGCAGCTTACTTCGAGGGAAAGGGTTCGAGTTGAATGGCTACACCTTC.

J is TRBJ2-1 and V is TRBV5-4; 7 nucleotides align to TRBD1. CDR3 length: 15 residues. Germline trimming cut 1 base from V and 4 bases from J; bases unmatched to any gene: 5. Germline loops: CDR1 SGHNT, CDR2 YYREEE (reference sequence). The CDR3 protein is CASSLTRDSYNEQFF. The DNA of the CDR3 is TGTGCCAGCAGCTTGACTCGGGACAGTTACAATGAGCAGTTCTTC.

This clone was observed a single time. This chain connects TRBV28 to TRBJ1-4; D ambiguous. From germline, CDR1 is MDHEN and CDR2 SYDVKM. The CDR3 totals 15 residues. V gave up 2 bases and J gave up 3 bases, with 10 bases separating them. The CDR3 sequence: CASSLMSRPNEKLFF. The CDR3 nucleotides read TGTGCCAGCAGTTTAATGTCCAGGCCTAATGAAAAACTGTTTTTT.

The chain links TRBV28 to TRBJ1-5; 8 bases map to TRBD1. Germline lookup yields CDR1 MDHEN and CDR2 SYDVKM. There are 14 residues in the CDR3. Trimming removed 4 bases from V and 4 bases from J; junction bases left unmatched: 3. In DNA form, the CDR3 reads TGTGCCAGCAGTTGGACAGGGATGAATCAGCCCCAGCATTTT. This encodes CASSWTGMNQPQHF.